Listed below are T cell receptor beta chains from one sample, sequenced in a study of neurological immune-mediated disorders. Via MiXCR, TCRdb re-called the 5' RACE reads, giving one row per CDR3 protein. The table has under 85,000 distinct CDR3 sequences, over 4% seen once. The sequencing input was PBMCs. These receptors all stem from a human donor with multiple sclerosis. The donor label of this sample is uncertain. CDR3s include the opening cysteine and the closing phenylalanine or tryptophan. Each record gives: J gene, D gene, clone size, V gene, CDR3 protein, CDR3 DNA. The D gene is left open where the match is weak. Only some rows state a clone size, as once, few, many or a class for expanded clones.

J: TRBJ1-2
D: .
size: many
V: TRBV9
CDR3: CASSPGSALVGYTF
DNA: TGTGCCAGCAGCCCAGGATCAGCTCTCGTCGGCTACACCTTC

J: TRBJ2-5
D: TRBD2
size: many
V: TRBV20-1
CDR3: CSARSSSGGARETQYF
DNA: TGCAGTGCTAGATCTTCTAGCGGGGGGGCTCGGGAGACCCAGTACTTC

J: TRBJ1-1
D: .
size: many
V: TRBV9
CDR3: CASSRGSTEAFF
DNA: TGTGCCAGCAGCAGGGGCAGCACTGAAGCTTTCTTT

J: TRBJ1-1
D: .
size: .
V: TRBV6-5
CDR3: CASSYDGPNTEAFF
DNA: TGTGCCAGCAGTTACGACGGGCCGAACACTGAAGCTTTCTTT

J: TRBJ2-2
D: TRBD1
size: many
V: TRBV12-3/TRBV12-4
CDR3: CASSFGTGGAGELFF
DNA: TGTGCCAGCAGTTTCGGGACAGGGGGTGCCGGGGAGCTGTTTTTT

J: TRBJ1-6
D: .
size: many
V: TRBV11-2
CDR3: CASSSGPGQPTNSPLHF
DNA: TGTGCCAGCAGCTCCGGGCCCGGGCAGCCGACTAATTCACCCCTCCACTTT

J: TRBJ1-3
D: .
size: many
V: TRBV21-1
CDR3: CASSRTTIYTGNTIYF
DNA: TGTGCCAGCAGCAGAACGACCATCTACACTGGAAACACCATATATTTT

J: TRBJ1-6
D: TRBD1
size: many
V: TRBV6-2/TRBV6-3
CDR3: CASSYETGNSPLHF
DNA: TGTGCCAGCAGTTACGAGACAGGGAATTCACCCCTCCACTTT

J: TRBJ2-1
D: .
size: many
V: TRBV14
CDR3: CASSLTPSYLFREQFF
DNA: TGTGCCAGCAGCCTGACTCCTAGCTATCTTTTTCGTGAGCAGTTCTTC

J: TRBJ1-1
D: .
size: many
V: TRBV5-1
CDR3: CASSWGGPPNTEAFF
DNA: TGCGCCAGCAGCTGGGGGGGACCGCCGAACACTGAAGCTTTCTTT

J: TRBJ2-2
D: .
size: many
V: TRBV12-3/TRBV12-4
CDR3: CASSLERATGELFF
DNA: TGTGCCAGCAGTTTAGAGAGGGCGACCGGGGAGCTGTTTTTT

J: TRBJ2-3
D: .
size: many
V: TRBV5-1
CDR3: CASSLGGAEDTQYF
DNA: TGCGCCAGCAGCTTAGGCGGGGCGGAAGATACGCAGTATTTT

J: TRBJ2-3
D: TRBD2
size: many
V: TRBV5-1
CDR3: CASSLASGGTDTQYF
DNA: TGCGCCAGCAGCTTGGCTAGCGGGGGAACAGATACGCAGTATTTT

J: TRBJ2-6
D: TRBD2
size: many
V: TRBV5-1
CDR3: CASRAGTGANVLTF
DNA: TGCGCCAGCCGAGCGGGGACTGGGGCCAACGTCCTGACTTTC

J: TRBJ1-1
D: .
size: many
V: TRBV5-1
CDR3: CASSVDSNTEAFF
DNA: TGCGCCAGCAGCGTAGACAGCAACACTGAAGCTTTCTTT

J: TRBJ2-7
D: .
size: many
V: TRBV3-1
CDR3: CASSQAFSYEQYF
DNA: TGTGCCAGCAGCCAAGCCTTCTCCTACGAGCAGTACTTC

J: TRBJ2-2
D: .
size: many
V: TRBV3-1
CDR3: CASSYTVTGELFF
DNA: TGTGCCAGCAGCTATACCGTCACCGGGGAGCTGTTTTTT

J: TRBJ2-6
D: .
size: many
V: TRBV20-1
CDR3: CSASGTGTGANVLTF
DNA: TGCAGTGCTAGCGGGACGGGTACTGGGGCCAACGTCCTGACTTTC

J: TRBJ1-6
D: .
size: many
V: TRBV18
CDR3: CASSPGTPEVSPLHF
DNA: TGTGCCAGCTCACCAGGGACCCCTGAGGTTTCACCCCTCCACTTT

J: TRBJ2-1
D: .
size: many
V: TRBV21-1
CDR3: CASSKGISGGVVNEQFF
DNA: TGTGCCAGCAGCAAAGGGATTAGCGGGGGGGTAGTCAATGAGCAGTTCTTC

J: TRBJ1-3
D: .
size: .
V: TRBV18
CDR3: CASSPMGPHSGNTIYF
DNA: TGTGCCAGCTCACCTATGGGGCCCCACTCTGGAAACACCATATATTTT

J: TRBJ2-1
D: .
size: .
V: TRBV18
CDR3: CACSPPVGTSTLYNEQFF
DNA: TGTGCCTGCTCACCACCGGTGGGTACCTCGACCCTATACAATGAGCAGTTCTTC

J: TRBJ1-6
D: .
size: many
V: TRBV20-1
CDR3: CSASSRRENSPLHF
DNA: TGCAGTGCTAGTAGCCGACGAGAGAATTCACCCCTCCACTTT

J: TRBJ1-5
D: .
size: many
V: TRBV2
CDR3: CASSVRGGNQPQHF
DNA: TGTGCCAGCAGTGTTAGGGGTGGTAATCAGCCCCAGCATTTT

J: TRBJ1-1
D: .
size: many
V: TRBV14
CDR3: CASSQDSPMKAFF
DNA: TGTGCCAGCAGCCAAGACAGCCCCATGAAAGCTTTCTTT

J: TRBJ1-3
D: TRBD1
size: many
V: TRBV5-1
CDR3: CASSLGTGASSGNTIYF
DNA: TGCGCCAGCAGCTTGGGAACAGGGGCCAGCTCTGGAAACACCATATATTTT

J: TRBJ1-4
D: .
size: many
V: TRBV6-5
CDR3: CASSQTLSGKLFF
DNA: TGTGCCAGCAGCCAGACCCTCAGCGGAAAACTGTTTTTT

J: TRBJ1-1
D: .
size: many
V: TRBV27
CDR3: CASSLGGTTEAFF
DNA: TGTGCCAGCAGCTTAGGCGGAACTACTGAAGCTTTCTTT

J: TRBJ1-1
D: TRBD1
size: many
V: TRBV5-1
CDR3: CASSAQTGRVTEAFF
DNA: TGCGCCAGCAGCGCCCAGACAGGGAGGGTCACTGAAGCTTTCTTT

J: TRBJ2-3
D: .
size: many
V: TRBV5-1
CDR3: CASSRLGGPGDTQYF
DNA: TGCGCCAGCAGCCGTTTGGGGGGGCCAGGAGATACGCAGTATTTT

J: TRBJ1-6
D: TRBD1
size: many
V: TRBV20-1
CDR3: CSAPRTGLNSPLHF
DNA: TGCAGTGCGCCTCGGACAGGGTTAAATTCACCCCTCCACTTT

J: TRBJ2-6
D: TRBD1
size: many
V: TRBV5-5
CDR3: CASSLTGAGANVLTF
DNA: TGTGCCAGCAGCTTAACAGGGGCCGGGGCCAACGTCCTGACTTTC

J: TRBJ2-7
D: TRBD2
size: many
V: TRBV2
CDR3: CASTGLAGARWEYF
DNA: TGTGCCAGCACCGGACTAGCGGGGGCCCGATGGGAGTACTTC

J: TRBJ1-5
D: .
size: many
V: TRBV5-1
CDR3: CASSPDRPDQPQHF
DNA: TGCGCCAGCAGCCCCGACAGGCCCGATCAGCCCCAGCATTTT

J: TRBJ2-7
D: .
size: many
V: TRBV5-1
CDR3: CASSLAPGQGHEQYF
DNA: TGCGCCAGCAGCTTGGCCCCGGGGCAGGGCCACGAGCAGTACTTC

J: TRBJ2-1
D: TRBD2
size: many
V: TRBV5-1
CDR3: CASRPTSVSYNEQFF
DNA: TGCGCCAGCAGACCGACTAGCGTCTCCTACAATGAGCAGTTCTTC

J: TRBJ1-1
D: .
size: many
V: TRBV6-5
CDR3: CASSYGSEAFF
DNA: TGTGCCAGCAGTTACGGTTCTGAAGCTTTCTTT